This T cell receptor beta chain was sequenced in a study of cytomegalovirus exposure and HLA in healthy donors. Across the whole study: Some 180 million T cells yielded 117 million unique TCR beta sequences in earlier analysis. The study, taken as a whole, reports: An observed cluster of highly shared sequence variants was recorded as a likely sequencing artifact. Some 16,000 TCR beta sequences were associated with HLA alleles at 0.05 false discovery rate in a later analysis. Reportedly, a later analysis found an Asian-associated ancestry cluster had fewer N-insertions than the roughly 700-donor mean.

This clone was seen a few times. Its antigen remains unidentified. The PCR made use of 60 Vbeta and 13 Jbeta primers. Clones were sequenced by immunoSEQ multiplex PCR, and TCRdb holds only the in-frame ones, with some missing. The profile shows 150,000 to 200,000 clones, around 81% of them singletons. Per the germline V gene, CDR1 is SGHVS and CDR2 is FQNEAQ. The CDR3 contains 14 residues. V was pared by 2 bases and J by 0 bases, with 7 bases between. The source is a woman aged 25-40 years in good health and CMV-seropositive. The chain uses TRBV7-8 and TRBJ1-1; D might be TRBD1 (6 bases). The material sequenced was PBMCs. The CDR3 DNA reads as TGTGCCAGCAGCTTACAGGGGATGAACACTGAAGCTTTCTTT. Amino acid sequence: CASSLQGMNTEAFF.